The 23 T cell receptor beta chains listed next were all sequenced from one sample in a study of T cells in women clearing cervical HPV infection. TCRdb's table, derived via immunoSEQ multiplex PCR, lists solely in-frame clones and lacks some. The sample yields about 30,000 clones, of which the top ten take up 3.5%. Sequencing used blood buffy coat. The receptors here all came from a woman aged 18-70 years with a cervical HPV16 infection that either progressed to CIN3+ or cleared (not recorded which).

CDR3 bases read: TGTGCCTGGGGGACAGGGGGCAACGCTGAA. This gives the protein CAWGTGGNAE. The whole CDR3 region reads CAWGTGGNAEAFF. This chain uses TRBV30 with TRBJ1-1, with 12 bases matching TRBD1. The CDR3 end falls 3 residues outside the read, so it is completed with the germline J gene. The V gene end was trimmed by 5 bases and the J gene end by 6 bases; junction bases not matched to a gene: 4. Germline values: CDR1 GTSNPN, CDR2 SVGIG (reference sequence). The length of the CDR3 is 13 residues.

Details on this clone: The missing CDR3 end, 3 residues past where the read stops, is filled in from the germline J gene. The V call is TRBV11-2, the J call TRBJ2-7; D is perhaps TRBD1 (6 bases). CDR3 length: 13 residues. V lost 6 bases to trimming and J lost 6 bases, with 15 bases between them. Per germline, CDR1 SGHAT and CDR2 FQNNGV. This chain's CDR3 is CASRRIGTFEQYF. Incomplete CDR3 DNA: TGTGCCAGCAGACGGATTGGGACATTCGAG. Full variable domain (outside the CDR3, taken from reference TRBV11-2 and TRBJ2-7): EAGVAQSPRYKIIEKRQSVAFWCNPISGHATLYWYQQILGQGPKLLIQFQNNGVVDDSQLPKDRFSAERLKGVDSTLKIQPAKLEDSAVYLCASRRIGTFEQYFGPGTRLTVT.

As regards this clone: The read finishes 3 residues shy of the CDR3 end, and the germline J gene is used to complete it. The genes are TRBV5-5 and TRBJ2-5; D not resolved. Germline CDR1 SGHKS, CDR2 YYEKEE (reference sequence). The V and J ends lost 2 bases and 4 bases respectively, with 6 bases between them. This CDR3 is built from 12 residues. The covered CDR3 bases are TGTGCCAGCAGCTTATTCGGAGAGACC. Its protein product is CASSLFGET. The CDR3 in full is CASSLFGETQYF.

As regards this clone: The read is 3 residues too short to cover the CDR3 end, so that end is filled in from the germline J gene. The J gene is TRBJ2-1, the V gene TRBV2; a possible D gene is TRBD2 (5 bases). This CDR3 is 14 amino acids long. Germline V gives CDR1 SNHLY, CDR2 FYNNEI. Trimming cost V 1 base and J 6 bases, with 10 bases left between them. The DNA read from the CDR3 is TGTGCCAGCAGTGAAGGTCTAGCTGTCAATGAG. This sequence encodes CASSEGLAVNE. The full CDR3 reads CASSEGLAVNEQFF.

On this clone itself: The CDR3 end lies 3 residues beyond the end of the read and is filled in from the germline J gene. The chain uses TRBV5-1 and TRBJ2-2; TRBD1 matches 8 bases. The CDR3 loop spans 15 amino acids. Per the germline V gene, CDR1 is SGHRS and CDR2 is YFSETQ. The DNA read from the CDR3 is TGCGCCAGCAGCTTGGCGGGCCAGGGGGCAGGGAAG. Residues: CASSLAGQGAGK. The whole CDR3 protein is CASSLAGQGAGKLFF.

Note on this clone: The read halts 3 residues ahead of the CDR3 end, with the missing end drawn from the germline J gene. V and J are TRBV19 and TRBJ1-5; 8 bases map to TRBD1. Germline CDR1 LNHDA, CDR2 SQIVND (reference sequence). The CDR3 loop spans 14 amino acids. The J segment lost 7 bases and the V segment lost 9 bases, leaving 11 bases of the junction unmatched. Incomplete CDR3 DNA: TGTGCCAGCGCACCTTCAGGGGGCAGCCAGCCC. Protein: CASAPSGGSQP. The CDR3, in full, reads CASAPSGGSQPQHF.

This clone shows up as medium-sized by frequency. At one end the junction does not follow the germline gene, possibly because of a read error. The read stops 3 residues short of the end of the CDR3; the missing end is completed from the germline J gene. The rearrangement links TRBV14 to TRBJ2-3, with D tentatively TRBD1 (6 bases). The CDR3 length is 15 residues. CDR1 is SGHDN, CDR2 FVKESK, per germline. The chain's CDR3 is CASSQVSSRTATQYF. The sequenced part of the CDR3 DNA is TGTGCCAGCAGCCAAGTTTCTTCGAGGACAGCTACG.

On this clone itself: The read gets to within 3 residues of the CDR3 end, and the germline J gene fills in the rest. This chain links TRBV7-9 with TRBJ2-1; D is perhaps TRBD1 (6 bases). CDR1 and CDR2 (germline): SEHNR, FQNEAQ (reference sequence). CDR3 size: 15 residues. V was trimmed by 1 base and J by 8 bases, leaving 15 bases between them. CDR3 bases read: TGTGCCAGCAGCTTAGTCCAGGGGCTTCAGGATGAG. Protein: CASSLVQGLQDE. The entire CDR3 reads CASSLVQGLQDEQFF.

The CDR3 spells CSAAGQGANYEQYF. The sequenced part of the CDR3 DNA is TGCAGTGCGGCCGGACAGGGGGCTAACTACGAG. The chain couples TRBV20-1 to TRBJ2-7, with 11 bases fitting TRBD1. The sequence runs out 3 residues before the end of the CDR3; the remainder is reconstructed from the germline J gene. This CDR3 contains 14 residues. Trimming at V came to 6 bases and at J to 3 bases, leaving 7 bases not matched to a gene. Germline CDR1 and CDR2: DFQATT and SNEGSKA (reference sequence).

Details on this clone: The read falls 3 residues short of the CDR3 end, and the missing part is taken from the germline J gene. The gene calls are TRBV24-1 and TRBJ2-7; 8 bases map to TRBD2. This CDR3 is 14 amino acids long. The V and J ends lost 2 bases and 4 bases, in that order; junction bases with no gene match: 3. Germline CDR1 and CDR2: KGHDR and SFDVKD. CDR3 in amino acids: CATSDSASGYEQYF. Incomplete CDR3 DNA: TGTGCCACCAGTGATTCGGCTAGCGGGTACGAG.

The part of the CDR3 DNA that was read is TGTGCCAGCTCACCTCGGACAGGAAGCTCCTACAATGAC. Amino acids: CASSPRTGSSYND. The full CDR3 protein is CASSPRTGSSYNDYTF. The genes are TRBV18 and TRBJ1-2; TRBD1 aligns across 7 bases. The read is 3 residues too short to cover the CDR3 end, so that end is filled in from the germline J gene. Germline V gene sequence: CDR1 KGHSH, CDR2 LQKENI. The CDR3 length is 16 residues.

A word on this clone: With the read ending 3 residues before the CDR3 end, the germline J gene is used to fill in that end. V usage is TRBV7-2 and J usage is TRBJ2-7; D gene ambiguous. The CDR3 runs to 12 residues. The germline V and J ends were trimmed by 4 bases and 2 bases, with 6 bases remaining between them. Germline loops: CDR1 SGHTA, CDR2 FQGNSA. The sequenced CDR3 bases are TGTGCCAGCAGCTCCACAGCCTACGAG. This sequence encodes CASSSTAYE. The CDR3 as a whole reads CASSSTAYEQYF. The full variable domain, in which reference TRBV7-2 and TRBJ2-7 provide the parts outside the CDR3, is GAGVSQSPSNKVTEKGKDVELRCDPISGHTALYWYRQSLGQGLEFLIYFQGNSAPDKSGLPSDRFSAERTGGSVSTLTIQRTQQEDSAVYLCASSSTAYEQYFGPGTRLTVT.

The CDR3 protein is CSAYGTGETLYNSPLHF. CDR3 DNA, as far as it was read: TGCAGTGCATACGGGACAGGGGAGACCCTATATAATTCACCC. This chain connects TRBV20-1 to TRBJ1-6; 10 bases line up with TRBD1. The read falls 3 residues short of the CDR3 end, and the missing part is taken from the germline J gene. This CDR3 has 17 amino acids. Germline lookup yields CDR1 DFQATT and CDR2 SNEGSKA (reference sequence). J gave up 4 bases and V 6 bases, and 12 bases lay outside the gene matches.

Remarks on this clone: The read falls 3 residues short of the CDR3 end, and the missing part is taken from the germline J gene. The chain is built from TRBV19 and TRBJ2-1, with TRBD2 identical over 13 bases. The CDR3 has 14 amino acids. The germline V gene has CDR1 LNHDA and CDR2 SQIVND (reference sequence). The J segment lost 9 bases and the V segment lost 4 bases, leaving 3 bases of the junction unmatched. Incomplete CDR3 DNA: TGTGCCAGTAGTAACTGGACTAGCGGGAGTGAG. This encodes CASSNWTSGSE. The complete CDR3 sequence is CASSNWTSGSEQFF. Full variable domain (rest looked up from reference TRBV19 and TRBJ2-1): DGGITQSPKYLFRKEGQNVTLSCEQNLNHDAMYWYRQDPGQGLRLIYYSQIVNDFQKGDIAEGYSVSREKKESFPLTVTSAQKNPTAFYLCASSNWTSGSEQFFGPGTRLTVL.

The CDR3 is CASNEGRISAGNQPQHF. The sequenced part of the CDR3 DNA is TGTGCCAGTAATGAGGGGCGCATATCGGCGGGCAATCAGCCC. The chain couples TRBV19 to TRBJ1-5; possible D gene TRBD1, 5 bases. Sequencing ends 3 residues short of the CDR3 end; the germline J gene provides the rest. The CDR3 consists of 17 residues. V lost 7 bases and J 2 bases, leaving 21 bases between the germline ends. Germline V gene data show CDR1 as LNHDA and CDR2 as SQIVND (reference sequence).

This CDR3 is CASSLGTDADTQYF. CDR3 DNA (partial): TGTGCCAGCAGCTTAGGGACAGATGCAGATACG. This rearrangement joins TRBV11-2 to TRBJ2-3; D might be TRBD1 (6 bases). Read sequence stops 3 residues before the CDR3 end, and the germline J gene provides the missing end. This CDR3 comprises 14 residues. Trimming stripped 1 base from V and 4 bases from J, with 9 bases between. Germline values: CDR1 SGHAT, CDR2 FQNNGV.

The CDR3 loop reads CSARAGQGFYEQYF. CDR3 DNA, as far as it was read: TGCAGTGCTCGGGCCGGACAGGGGTTTTACGAG. The chain is built from TRBV20-1 and TRBJ2-7; TRBD1 matches at 9 bases. The read falls 3 residues short of the CDR3 end, and the missing part is taken from the germline J gene. From germline, CDR1 is DFQATT and CDR2 SNEGSKA (reference sequence). The CDR3 contains 14 residues. Trimming took 5 bases from V and 4 from J; bases not matched to a gene: 9.

In regard to this clone: The sequenced fragment ends 3 residues before the CDR3 boundary, so the rest is inferred from the germline J gene. The chain joins TRBV6-2 or TRBV6-3 to TRBJ2-7; D may be TRBD2 (6 bases). This CDR3 region has 15 residues. Germline CDR1 reads MNHEY; CDR2 reads SVGEGT. Trimming shortened V by 7 bases and J by 1 base, and 17 bases separated the two germline ends. The CDR3 sequence is CASTQGGRGSYEQYF. The DNA read from the CDR3 is TGTGCCAGCACCCAGGGAGGACGGGGGTCCTACGAG.

Regarding this clone: The sequence runs out 3 residues before the end of the CDR3; the remainder is reconstructed from the germline J gene. The V call is TRBV30, the J call TRBJ1-5; 8 positions match TRBD1. Trimming removed 4 bases from V and 3 bases from J; junction bases left unmatched: 5. Germline V gene data show CDR1 as GTSNPN and CDR2 as SVGIG (reference sequence). This CDR3 region has 14 residues. The CDR3 spells CAWTADRANQPQHF. The sequenced CDR3 bases are TGTGCCTGGACCGCGGACAGGGCCAATCAGCCC.

The CDR3 DNA, read in part, is TGCGCCAGCAGCTTGGGGGGGGGACGTGGCACAGATACG. This codes for CASSLGGGRGTDT. The full CDR3 protein is CASSLGGGRGTDTQYF. The genes are TRBV5-1 and TRBJ2-3; 7 bases map to TRBD2. The read falls 3 residues short of the CDR3 end, and the missing part is taken from the germline J gene. There are 16 residues in the CDR3. V was pared by 0 bases and J by 1 base, with 5 bases of the junction left unmatched. CDR1 is SGHRS, CDR2 YFSETQ, per germline.

CDR3 bases read: TGTGCCAGTAGTATTCAAGGGACAGACACCGGGGAG. Its protein is CASSIQGTDTGE. The whole CDR3 reads CASSIQGTDTGELFF. The chain combines TRBV19 with TRBJ2-2, with 7 bases identical to TRBD1. The sequence runs out 3 residues before the end of the CDR3; the remainder is reconstructed from the germline J gene. From germline, CDR1 is LNHDA and CDR2 SQIVND (reference sequence). Trimming removed 3 bases from V and 3 bases from J; junction bases left unmatched: 4. The CDR3 totals 15 residues.

Points on this clone: The CDR3 goes on 3 residues after the read ends, and that part is filled in from the germline J gene. The J gene is TRBJ2-7, the V gene TRBV7-3; 7 nucleotides agree with TRBD1. V shed 4 bases and J 3 bases; nucleotides not matched to a gene: 9. The CDR3 totals 15 residues. Germline V gene data show CDR1 as SGHTA and CDR2 as FQGTGA. This CDR3 is CASSSRDSPNYEQYF. The CDR3 DNA, read in part, is TGTGCCAGCAGCTCTCGGGACAGCCCGAACTACGAG.

Worth noting for this clone: The CDR3 is cut off 3 residues early in the read; its end comes from the germline J gene. The V call is TRBV6-2 or TRBV6-3, the J call TRBJ2-2, with 8 bases that match TRBD2. V lost 7 bases and J lost 1; bases outside the gene matches: 2. The CDR3 totals 14 residues. Germline assignment: CDR1 MNHEY and CDR2 SVGEGT. CDR3 sequence: CASTSGRNTGELFF. CDR3 bases read: TGTGCCAGCACGAGCGGGAGGAACACCGGGGAG.